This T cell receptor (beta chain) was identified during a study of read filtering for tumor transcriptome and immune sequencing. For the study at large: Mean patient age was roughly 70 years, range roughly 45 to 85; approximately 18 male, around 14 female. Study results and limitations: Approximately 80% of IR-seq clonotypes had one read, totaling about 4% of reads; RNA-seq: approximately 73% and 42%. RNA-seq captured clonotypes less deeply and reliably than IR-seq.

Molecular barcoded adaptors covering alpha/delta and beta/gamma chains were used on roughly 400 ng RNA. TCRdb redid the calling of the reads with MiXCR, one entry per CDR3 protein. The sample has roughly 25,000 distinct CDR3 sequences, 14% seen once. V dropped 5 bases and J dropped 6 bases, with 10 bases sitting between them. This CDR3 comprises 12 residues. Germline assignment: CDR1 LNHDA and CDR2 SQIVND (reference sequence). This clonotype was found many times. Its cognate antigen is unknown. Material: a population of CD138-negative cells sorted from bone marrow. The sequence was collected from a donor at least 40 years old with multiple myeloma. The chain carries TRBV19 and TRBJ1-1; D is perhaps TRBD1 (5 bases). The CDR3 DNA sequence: TGTGCCAGTAGTCCACGGGGGGCTGAAGCTTTCTTT. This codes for CASSPRGAEAFF.